This is a list of T cell receptor beta chains from one sample in a study of T-cell reconstitution after alpha-beta-depleted transplantation in children. TCRdb reprocessed the PCR reads via MiXCR and lists one record per CDR3 protein. The data contain some 280,000 distinct CDR3 sequences, about a tenth of them singletons. Sequenced here: PBMCs from the stem cell graft donor, sampled from the stem cell graft. The origin of the receptors is a human donor who donated a stem cell graft to a child with SCID. Both conserved end residues are part of each CDR3. The D gene is left open where the match is weak. Size tells how often a clone was seen (once, few, many) or the class of an expanded clone, and some rows leave it out.

V	size	D	J	CDR3	DNA
TRBV3-1	-	-	TRBJ2-7	CASSQRGAYEQYF	TGTGCCAGCAGCCAAAGGGGGGCCTACGAGCAGTACTTC
TRBV6-5	many	-	TRBJ1-3	CASSYSVVRSGNTIYF	TGTGCCAGCAGTTACTCGGTGGTACGCTCTGGAAACACCATATATTTT
TRBV29-1	many	-	TRBJ2-3	CSVEAGSDTQYF	TGCAGCGTTGAAGCCGGTTCAGATACGCAGTATTTT
TRBV6-4	few	TRBD2	TRBJ2-1	CASSVGTSGDNEQFF	TGTGCCAGCAGTGTGGGGACTAGCGGAGACAATGAGCAGTTCTTC
TRBV28	few	TRBD1	TRBJ1-2	CASSPTGTGGNYGYTF	TGTGCCAGCAGCCCTACCGGGACAGGGGGCAACTATGGCTACACCTTC
TRBV5-1	many	TRBD1	TRBJ2-2	CASSFRQGNTGELFF	TGCGCCAGCAGCTTCCGACAGGGGAACACCGGGGAGCTGTTTTTT
TRBV12-3/TRBV12-4	few	-	TRBJ1-2	CASSLKGGANYGYTF	TGTGCCAGCAGTTTAAAGGGAGGGGCTAACTATGGCTACACCTTC
TRBV24-1	-	TRBD2	TRBJ2-3	CATSFSGGTDTQYF	TGTGCCACCAGCTTCAGCGGGGGCACAGATACGCAGTATTTT
TRBV5-1	-	-	TRBJ2-1	CASSFRRGEWNEQFF	TGCGCCAGCAGCTTTCGGCGGGGAGAGTGGAATGAGCAGTTCTTC
TRBV7-8	many	-	TRBJ2-2	CASSLVTFSAGGELFF	TGTGCCAGCAGCTTAGTAACGTTCTCGGCGGGCGGGGAGCTGTTTTTT
TRBV19	many	-	TRBJ2-5	CASSTAPTSPETQYF	TGTGCCAGTAGTACTGCCCCGACTAGTCCAGAGACCCAGTACTTC
TRBV3-1	few	-	TRBJ2-2	CASTHTGELFF	TGTGCCAGCACCCACACCGGGGAGCTGTTTTTT
TRBV12-3/TRBV12-4	few	-	TRBJ2-5	CASSPTRWQQETQYF	TGTGCCAGCAGCCCAACCCGGTGGCAGCAAGAGACCCAGTACTTC
TRBV10-2	-	-	TRBJ2-7	CASKTGTLEGQYF	TGCGCCAGCAAAACCGGGACTCTAGAAGGGCAGTACTTC
TRBV28	-	TRBD1	TRBJ2-3	CASSGPDRGRSTDTQYF	TGTGCCAGCAGTGGGCCCGACAGGGGGCGCAGCACAGATACGCAGTATTTT
TRBV5-4	-	-	TRBJ1-5	CASSLDGYNQPQHF	TGTGCCAGCAGCTTGGACGGATATAATCAGCCCCAGCATTTT
TRBV15	many	-	TRBJ2-2	CATSSVTGELFF	TGTGCCACCAGCTCCGTGACCGGGGAGCTGTTTTTT
TRBV29-1	many	-	TRBJ2-4	CSAGDGNIQYF	TGCAGCGCCGGGGACGGAAACATTCAGTACTTC
TRBV2	many	-	TRBJ2-1	CASSEVGVQFF	TGTGCCAGCAGTGAAGTTGGTGTGCAGTTCTTC
TRBV20-1	-	TRBD1	TRBJ2-1	CSADRGPYNEQFF	TGCAGTGCTGACAGGGGTCCTTACAATGAGCAGTTCTTC
TRBV5-1	-	-	TRBJ2-1	CASSRDLPSYNEQFF	TGCGCCAGCAGTCGGGACTTGCCCTCCTACAATGAGCAGTTCTTC
TRBV5-6	-	TRBD1	TRBJ1-2	CASSLASGGAGYGYTF	TGTGCCAGCAGCTTGGCGTCAGGGGGCGCCGGCTATGGCTACACCTTC
TRBV3-1	-	-	TRBJ2-3	CATSKEGTGTHTQYF	TGTGCCACCAGCAAGGAGGGCACAGGGACACATACGCAGTATTTT
TRBV7-9	few	TRBD1	TRBJ2-3	CASSPVQGPEDTQYF	TGTGCCAGCAGCCCGGTACAGGGGCCGGAGGATACGCAGTATTTT
TRBV20-1	few	-	TRBJ1-1	CSASAGAEAFF	TGCAGTGCTAGCGCAGGGGCTGAAGCTTTCTTT
TRBV12-3/TRBV12-4	few	-	TRBJ2-2	CASSDGVAGELFF	TGTGCCAGCAGTGACGGAGTCGCCGGGGAGCTGTTTTTT
TRBV5-1	few	-	TRBJ1-1	CASSPVPGVNTEAFF	TGCGCCAGCAGCCCCGTCCCAGGGGTGAACACTGAAGCTTTCTTT
TRBV11-2	-	-	TRBJ2-7	CASSPGGGTGRVEQYF	TGTGCCAGCAGCCCGGGGGGGGGGACAGGGAGGGTCGAGCAGTACTTC
TRBV2	-	-	TRBJ2-3	CASSGPGGLTDTQYF	TGTGCCAGCAGTGGCCCAGGAGGGCTCACAGATACGCAGTATTTT
TRBV19	few	-	TRBJ2-3	CASSIGGRSDTQYF	TGTGCCAGTAGTATTGGAGGTCGGTCAGATACGCAGTATTTT
TRBV2	few	-	TRBJ1-1	CASGTHKKEAFF	TGTGCCAGCGGGACGCATAAGAAAGAAGCTTTCTTT
TRBV4-1	few	TRBD2	TRBJ2-7	CASSQDRGTSGGVSEQYF	TGCGCCAGCAGCCAAGATCGCGGGACTAGCGGGGGGGTTTCCGAGCAGTACTTC
TRBV7-8	once	-	TRBJ2-7	CASSLRTGRGAYEQYF	TGTGCCAGCAGCTTGAGGACCGGGAGAGGAGCCTACGAGCAGTACTTC
TRBV20-1	few	-	TRBJ2-3	CSASSGPRTDTQYF	TGCAGTGCTAGCTCGGGGCCCCGCACAGATACGCAGTATTTT
TRBV14	many	TRBD1	TRBJ2-7	CASSRTGGYEQYF	TGTGCCAGCAGTCGGACAGGGGGCTACGAGCAGTACTTC
TRBV14	-	-	TRBJ2-3	CASSQDRPGDTQYF	TGTGCCAGCAGCCAAGATCGCCCTGGGGATACGCAGTATTTT
TRBV5-6	few	-	TRBJ2-2	CASSLEQAGTGELFF	TGTGCCAGCAGCTTGGAACAGGCAGGGACCGGGGAGCTGTTTTTT
TRBV20-1	few	TRBD1	TRBJ2-3	CSASRQGRTDTQYF	TGCAGTGCTTCGAGACAGGGCCGCACAGATACGCAGTATTTT
TRBV20-1	many	-	TRBJ2-1	CSARDPSRNEQFF	TGCAGTGCTAGAGATCCTAGCCGGAATGAGCAGTTCTTC
TRBV5-1	many	-	TRBJ2-4	CASSLGGNLAKNIQYF	TGCGCCAGCAGCTTGGGGGGGAATCTAGCCAAAAACATTCAGTACTTC
TRBV10-3	many	-	TRBJ1-1	CAIRVQGENTEAFF	TGTGCCATCAGGGTACAGGGCGAAAACACTGAAGCTTTCTTT
TRBV27	few	TRBD2	TRBJ2-3	CASSILAGGRQDTQYF	TGTGCCAGCAGTATACTAGCGGGGGGCCGCCAGGATACGCAGTATTTT